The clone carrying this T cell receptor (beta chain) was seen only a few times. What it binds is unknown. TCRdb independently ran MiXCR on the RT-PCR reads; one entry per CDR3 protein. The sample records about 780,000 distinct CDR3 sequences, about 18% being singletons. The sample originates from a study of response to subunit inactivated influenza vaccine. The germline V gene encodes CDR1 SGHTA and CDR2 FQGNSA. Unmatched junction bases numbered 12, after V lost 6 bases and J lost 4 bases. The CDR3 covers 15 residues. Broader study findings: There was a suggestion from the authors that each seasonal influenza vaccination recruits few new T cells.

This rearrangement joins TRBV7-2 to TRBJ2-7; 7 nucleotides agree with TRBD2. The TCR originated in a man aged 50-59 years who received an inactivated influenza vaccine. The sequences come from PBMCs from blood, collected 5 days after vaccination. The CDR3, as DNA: TGTGCCAGCAGGGACTGGGGCGGGAGTATGTACGAGCAGTACTTC. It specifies CASRDWGGSMYEQYF.